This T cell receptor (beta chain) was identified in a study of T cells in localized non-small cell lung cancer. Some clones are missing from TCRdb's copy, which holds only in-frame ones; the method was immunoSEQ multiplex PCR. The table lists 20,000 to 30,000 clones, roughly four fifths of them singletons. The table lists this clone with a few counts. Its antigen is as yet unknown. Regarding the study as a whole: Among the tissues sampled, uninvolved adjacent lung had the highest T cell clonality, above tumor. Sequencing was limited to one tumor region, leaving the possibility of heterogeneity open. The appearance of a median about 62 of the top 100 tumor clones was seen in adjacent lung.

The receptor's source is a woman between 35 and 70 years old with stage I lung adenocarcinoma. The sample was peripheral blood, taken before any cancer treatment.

The CDR3 region is CASSTPRDKRYSWNTEAFF. The CDR3 coding sequence is TGTGCCAGCAGCACCCCCCGGGACAAGCGCTATTCCTGGAACACTGAAGCTTTCTTT. The rearrangement uses TRBV7-2 and TRBJ1-1, with D perhaps matching TRBD1 (6 bases). The V and J ends lost 5 bases and 1 base respectively, with 26 bases between them. The CDR3 is made up of 19 amino acids. Germline V gene data show CDR1 as SGHTA and CDR2 as FQGNSA.